This T cell receptor beta chain was sequenced for a study of CD8 T cells in ankylosing spondylitis. V lost 0 bases and J 0 bases, leaving 12 bases between the germline ends. Germline V gene data show CDR1 as DFQATT and CDR2 as SNEGSKA (reference sequence). This CDR3 has 16 residues. This clonotype was seen more than once but under ten times. Using its own MiXCR run on the 5' RACE reads, TCRdb lists one record per CDR3 protein. The sample shows 350,000 to 400,000 distinct CDR3 sequences, 20% of them seen only once. Sequenced sample: blood, either unsorted or a sorted T cell fraction (not recorded which). The chain joins TRBV20-1 to TRBJ2-1; D not certain. The clonotype originates from a male donor with ankylosing spondylitis or in good health (not recorded which). The DNA of the CDR3 is TGCAGTGCTAGAGATACTTGGGATTCCTCCTACAATGAGCAGTTCTTC. It translates to CSARDTWDSSYNEQFF.